This T cell receptor beta chain comes out of a study of T cell responses to AZD1222 COVID-19 vaccine. Assay: immunoSEQ multiplex PCR; the TCRdb copy retains only in-frame clones and omits some. This sample has around 110,000 clones, with approximately 90% found just once. The CDR3 loop spans 14 amino acids. Per the germline V gene, CDR1 is MNHEY and CDR2 is SVGAGI. Trimming pared 9 bases from V and 2 bases from J, leaving 16 bases between. The sample here was peripheral blood, taken on day 0 of AZD1222 vaccination. The V gene is TRBV6-5, the J gene TRBJ2-5; no definite D call. This clonotype was sampled from an adult in good health. This chain's CDR3 is CASHRGEFQETQYF. CDR3 nucleotide sequence: TGTGCCAGTCACCGAGGCGAATTTCAAGAGACCCAGTACTTC.